Following are 2 T cell receptor beta chains from one sample sequenced in a study of T cell responses to AZD1222 COVID-19 vaccine. Some clones are missing from TCRdb's copy, which holds only in-frame ones; the method was immunoSEQ multiplex PCR. Here the sample spans over 150,000 clones, approximately 93% being singletons. The source material was peripheral blood, sampled 28 days after the second AZD1222 dose. The receptors originated from an adult who received the AZD1222 COVID-19 vaccine.

V and J are TRBV19 and TRBJ1-1; D remains unclear. V lost 4 bases, J lost 2 bases, and 11 bases lay in between. Germline CDR1 is LNHDA and CDR2 is SQIVND (reference sequence). The CDR3 covers 14 residues. The CDR3: CASSTFHRNTEAFF. The CDR3 DNA reads TGTGCCAGTAGTACTTTTCACAGAAACACTGAAGCTTTCTTT.

The chain couples TRBV11-2 to TRBJ1-6; TRBD1 agrees at 7 bases. V dropped 1 base and J dropped 10; count of bases not matched to a gene: 4. The CDR3 consists of 14 residues. Looked up from germline, CDR1 is SGHAT and CDR2 is FQNNGV. The CDR3 spells CASSLGQGWSPLHF. In nucleotides, the CDR3 is TGTGCCAGCAGCTTAGGACAGGGATGGTCACCCCTCCACTTT.